One TCR beta chain is described in this entry. The data were produced by immunoSEQ multiplex PCR, yet TCRdb's version contains in-frame clones alone and is incomplete. Of roughly 130,000 clones listed, approximately 80% are singletons. Germline CDR1 and CDR2: LNHDA and SQIVND (reference sequence). The CDR3 runs to 18 residues. Trimming at V came to 3 bases and at J to 4 bases, leaving 14 bases not matched to a gene. The entry originates in a study of blood T cell repertoires in COVID-19. About the study: The origin of the acute and convalescent COVID-19 samples was the United States, Italy and Spain.

Sequences were obtained from peripheral blood. The TCR originated in a woman between 50 and 59 years old with acute or convalescent COVID-19. The chain uses TRBV19 and TRBJ1-1; 10 nucleotides match TRBD1. The CDR3 loop is CASSIHSGTGDRSTEAFF. The CDR3 region has the DNA TGTGCCAGTAGTATCCACTCCGGGACAGGGGATAGGAGCACTGAAGCTTTCTTT. The variable domain in full, completed from reference TRBV19 and TRBJ1-1, reads DGGITQSPKYLFRKEGQNVTLSCEQNLNHDAMYWYRQDPGQGLRLIYYSQIVNDFQKGDIAEGYSVSREKKESFPLTVTSAQKNPTAFYLCASSIHSGTGDRSTEAFFGQGTRLTVV.